Listed below are T cell receptor beta chains from one sample, sequenced in a study of identical twins. Using its own MiXCR run on the 5' RACE reads, TCRdb lists one record per CDR3 protein. The table records roughly 1.6 million distinct CDR3 sequences, around 29% of them present only once. The sample consisted of cord blood. All receptors derive from a newborn girl in good health. Both conserved end residues are part of each CDR3. A D gene is named only where the DNA matches it firmly. A clone size is listed for some rows: how often the clone was seen (once, few, many), or a class if it is expanded.

TRBD2 NA TRBJ2-3 TRBV20-1 CSARAAGRRDTQYF TGCAGTGCTAGGGCAGCGGGAAGAAGGGATACGCAGTATTTT
NA NA TRBJ1-5 TRBV5-1 CASSTDGSNQPQHF TGCGCCAGCAGTACGGACGGTAGCAATCAGCCCCAGCATTTT
TRBD1 NA TRBJ2-7 TRBV27 CASSLTGEESQYF TGTGCCAGCAGCCTGACAGGGGAAGAGTCCCAGTACTTC
TRBD1 NA TRBJ2-7 TRBV28 CATTDREDEQYF TGTGCCACCACGGACAGGGAGGACGAGCAGTACTTC
NA NA TRBJ2-7 TRBV12-3/TRBV12-4 CASSPTTGLTYEQYF TGTGCCAGCAGTCCTACGACAGGTTTGACCTACGAGCAGTACTTC
NA few TRBJ2-1 TRBV2 CASNQLAPRNEQFF TGTGCCAGCAACCAATTGGCTCCCCGTAATGAGCAGTTCTTC
NA NA TRBJ1-1 TRBV4-1 CASSKLTGSEAFF TGCGCCAGCAGCAAACTTACAGGTTCTGAAGCTTTCTTT
TRBD1 few TRBJ2-7 TRBV6-1 CASSEIVSGQGGYEQYF TGTGCCAGCAGTGAAATAGTGAGCGGACAGGGTGGCTACGAGCAGTACTTC
NA NA TRBJ2-1 TRBV9 CASSVGANPNNEQFF TGTGCCAGCAGCGTAGGAGCGAATCCTAACAATGAGCAGTTCTTC
TRBD1 NA TRBJ2-1 TRBV27 CASSFRDRLNEQFF TGTGCCAGCAGTTTCCGGGACAGACTCAATGAGCAGTTCTTC
TRBD1 NA TRBJ1-2 TRBV12-3/TRBV12-4 CASSLGQGINGYTF TGTGCCAGCAGTCTCGGACAGGGCATCAATGGCTACACCTTC
TRBD2 few TRBJ2-5 TRBV5-5 CASSLRLAGAINEQYF TGTGCCAGCAGCTTGCGCCTAGCGGGGGCGATCAATGAGCAGTACTTC
NA NA TRBJ2-2 TRBV10-3 CAISGDGKNTGELFF TGTGCCATCAGTGGGGACGGCAAGAACACCGGGGAGCTGTTTTTT
NA NA TRBJ2-3 TRBV6-5 CASRLLGNTDTQYF TGTGCCAGCAGATTACTAGGGAACACAGATACGCAGTATTTT
NA NA TRBJ1-2 TRBV20-1 CSARAVRTLWGYTF TGCAGTGCTAGAGCGGTCCGAACCTTATGGGGCTACACCTTC
NA many TRBJ2-7 TRBV29-1 CSVEDRTINEQYF TGCAGCGTTGAAGACAGGACCATTAACGAGCAGTACTTC
TRBD2 many TRBJ2-7 TRBV10-3 CAISEAAGGPYEQYF TGTGCCATCAGTGAGGCAGCGGGGGGGCCATACGAGCAGTACTTC
NA NA TRBJ2-7 TRBV24-1 CATSDSRPGQTSYEQYF TGTGCCACCAGTGATTCCCGCCCAGGACAGACCTCCTACGAGCAGTACTTC
TRBD1 NA TRBJ2-1 TRBV6-1 CASTEQGAGNEQFF TGTGCCAGCACCGAACAGGGGGCAGGGAATGAGCAGTTCTTC
TRBD1 few TRBJ2-4 TRBV6-6 CASSYWTGGEAKNIQYF TGTGCCAGCAGTTACTGGACAGGGGGGGAGGCCAAAAACATTCAGTACTTC
TRBD2 few TRBJ2-5 TRBV6-5 CASSSFPPLAGAFQETQYF TGTGCCAGCAGTTCATTCCCACCATTAGCGGGAGCGTTCCAAGAGACCCAGTACTTC
NA NA TRBJ2-1 TRBV7-9 CASSLSFGFQETQFF TGTGCCAGCAGCTTAAGTTTTGGGTTCCAAGAGACCCAGTTCTTC
TRBD2 few TRBJ2-3 TRBV20-1 CSARWTSGADTQYF TGCAGTGCTAGATGGACTAGCGGTGCAGATACGCAGTATTTT
NA NA TRBJ1-6 TRBV7-6 CASSLRPKGNSPLHF TGTGCCAGCAGCTTACGCCCAAAAGGCAATTCACCCCTCCACTTT
TRBD2 few TRBJ2-2 TRBV7-2 CASSSSGGTGELFF TGTGCCAGCAGCTCTAGCGGGGGGACCGGGGAGCTGTTTTTT
TRBD1 few TRBJ2-5 TRBV29-1 CSVKGAGETQYF TGCAGCGTTAAGGGGGCAGGGGAGACCCAGTACTTC
TRBD2 NA TRBJ2-7 TRBV20-1 CSARLAGAVSYEQYF TGCAGTGCTAGACTAGCGGGAGCCGTCTCCTACGAGCAGTACTTC
NA few TRBJ2-7 TRBV13 CASSLYGIYEQYF TGTGCCAGCAGCTTATACGGGATATACGAGCAGTACTTC
NA few TRBJ1-1 TRBV2 CASSAPGRYTEAFF TGTGCCAGCAGTGCTCCAGGGAGGTACACTGAAGCTTTCTTT
NA NA TRBJ2-7 TRBV29-1 CSAAVSPYEQYF TGCAGCGCTGCCGTCAGCCCCTACGAGCAGTACTTC
TRBD2 NA TRBJ2-7 TRBV20-1 CSAKLAGASGEQYF TGCAGTGCAAAGCTAGCGGGAGCTTCGGGGGAGCAGTACTTC
NA few TRBJ2-1 TRBV7-9 CASSFAGSSSYNEQFF TGTGCCAGCAGCTTCGCCGGGTCGAGCTCCTACAATGAGCAGTTCTTC